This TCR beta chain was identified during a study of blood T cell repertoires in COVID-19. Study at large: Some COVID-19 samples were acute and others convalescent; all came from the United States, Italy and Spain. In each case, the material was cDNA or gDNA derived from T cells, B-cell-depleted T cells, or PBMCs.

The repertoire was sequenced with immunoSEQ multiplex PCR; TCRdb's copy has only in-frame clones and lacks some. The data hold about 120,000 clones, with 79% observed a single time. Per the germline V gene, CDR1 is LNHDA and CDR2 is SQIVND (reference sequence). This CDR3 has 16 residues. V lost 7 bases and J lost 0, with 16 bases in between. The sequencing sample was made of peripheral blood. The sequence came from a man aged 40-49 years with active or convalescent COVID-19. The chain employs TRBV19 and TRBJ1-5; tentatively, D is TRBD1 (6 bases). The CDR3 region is CASTKGGGDSNQPQHF. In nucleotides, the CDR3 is TGTGCCAGTACTAAAGGGGGAGGGGATAGCAATCAGCCCCAGCATTTT.